Below are 12 T cell receptor beta chains sequenced from a single sample in a study of PD-1 blockade in classical Hodgkin lymphoma. Repertoires were generated with immunoSEQ multiplex PCR, while TCRdb's copy carries only in-frame clones and drops some. The sample yields roughly 18,000 clones, roughly 67% seen once. Every patient was affected by relapse after autologous stem cell transplantation, while exposure to brentuximab vedotin was not uniform. The sequenced sample was peripheral blood mononuclear cells (PBMCs), obtained before the second cycle of nivolumab. The receptors were gathered from a human donor with classical Hodgkin lymphoma.

This sequence joins TRBV27 and TRBJ2-7; no clear D. This CDR3 has 15 amino acids. Trimming took off 0 bases at V and 2 bases at J, with 11 bases between the two ends. CDR1 is MNHEY and CDR2 is SMNVEV in the germline V gene (reference sequence). CDR3 in DNA: TGTGCCAGCAGTTTATCCAGGACGGCTACCTACGAGCAGTACTTC. Encoded protein: CASSLSRTATYEQYF.

The V gene is TRBV29-1, the J gene TRBJ1-1, with unresolved D. Trimming pared 4 bases from V and 6 bases from J, leaving 18 bases between. Germline lookup yields CDR1 SQVTM and CDR2 ANQGSEA. This CDR3 contains 14 residues. Here the CDR3 DNA reads TGCAGCGTTGCGGGAGGGCTGGTTTTTGCTGAAGCTTTCTTT. It translates to CSVAGGLVFAEAFF. The full variable domain, rest sourced from reference TRBV29-1 and TRBJ1-1, is SAVISQKPSRDICQRGTSLTIQCQVDSQVTMMFWYRQQPGQSLTLIATANQGSEATYESGFVIDKFPISRPNLTFSTLTVSNMSPEDSSIYLCSVAGGLVFAEAFFGQGTRLTVV.

The J gene is TRBJ2-7, the V gene TRBV28; perhaps D is TRBD1 or TRBD2 (5 bases each). V shed 4 bases and J shed 3 bases, with 22 bases lying between them. CDR1 and CDR2 from the germline V gene are MDHEN and SYDVKM. The CDR3 is 17 amino acids. The CDR3 DNA reads TGTGCCAGCAGTTCCTTCTTCACCCGGGACGGACTCTACGAGCAGTACTTC. Its translation: CASSSFFTRDGLYEQYF.

J is TRBJ2-7 and V is TRBV5-1, with 7 positions matching TRBD1. V lost 1 base and J lost 6; bases outside the gene matches: 1. The CDR3 sequence is 12 residues long. CDR1 and CDR2 (germline): SGHRS, YFSETQ. CDR3 DNA: TGCGCCAGCAGCTTGAGGGGGCTCGAGCAGTACTTC. The encoded protein is CASSLRGLEQYF.

This chain uses TRBV19 with TRBJ2-1, with D uncertain. Germline assignment: CDR1 LNHDA and CDR2 SQIVND (reference sequence). Trimming removed 5 bases from V and 6 bases from J, with 20 bases in between. This CDR3 has 16 amino acids. The CDR3 DNA reads as TGTGCCAGTAGTGCCCGGGCCCTGATTCAGACCAATGAGCAGTTCTTC. This codes for CASSARALIQTNEQFF.

This chain uses TRBV7-8 with TRBJ1-5; no definite D call. The CDR3 runs 16 residues. CDR1 is SGHVS, CDR2 FQNEAQ, per germline. Between the trimmed V and J ends, which lost 4 bases and 3 bases, there was a span of 16 bases. Here the CDR3 reads CASSSRREAPNQPQHF. The CDR3, as DNA: TGTGCCAGCAGCTCGCGTCGGGAGGCGCCCAATCAGCCCCAGCATTTT.

The rearrangement uses TRBV27 and TRBJ2-3; no definite D call. CDR3 size: 12 residues. The V and J ends lost 1 base and 4 bases respectively, with 3 bases between them. Germline V lookup: CDR1 MNHEY, CDR2 SMNVEV (reference sequence). The CDR3 sequence: CASSLYPDTQYF. DNA for the CDR3: TGTGCCAGCAGTTTATATCCAGATACGCAGTATTTT.

The chain combines TRBV28 with TRBJ1-1; D unresolved. Trimming shortened V by 3 bases and J by 13 bases, and 12 bases separated the two germline ends. CDR3 size: 11 residues. Germline V gives CDR1 MDHEN, CDR2 SYDVKM. The CDR3 nucleotides are TGTGCCAGCAGTTTTGGAACTTCGATTTTCTTT. It encodes CASSFGTSIFF.

The V call is TRBV5-5, the J call TRBJ2-3, with 11 positions matching TRBD2. Germline-derived CDR1 and CDR2 are SGHKS and YYEKEE (reference sequence). The CDR3 contains 16 residues. With 0 bases clipped from V and 5 bases from J, the junction kept 5 bases outside the gene matches. The DNA for the CDR3 is TGTGCCAGCAGCTTGGACGTAGCGGGAGGGAGAGATACGCAGTATTTT. Translation: CASSLDVAGGRDTQYF.

The chain uses TRBV27 and TRBJ1-2, with 8 bases fitting TRBD1. The CDR3 loop spans 16 amino acids. With V trimmed by 1 base and J by 2 bases, 6 bases remained unmatched. Germline V CDR1 and CDR2: MNHEY, SMNVEV (reference sequence). In DNA form, the CDR3 reads TGTGCCAGCAGTTTATTAGGACAGGGTACGAACTATGGCTACACCTTC. Its translation: CASSLLGQGTNYGYTF.

The chain carries TRBV7-2 and TRBJ1-5, with D perhaps matching TRBD1 (5 bases). Germline CDR1 SGHTA, CDR2 FQGNSA. CDR3 size: 16 residues. V gave up 5 bases and J gave up 3 bases, with 17 bases separating them. CDR3 sequence: CASSQLGQGSNQPQHF. The CDR3 coding sequence is TGTGCCAGCAGCCAGTTAGGGCAGGGTTCCAATCAGCCCCAGCATTTT.

V usage is TRBV7-9 and J usage is TRBJ1-2; 8 bases are shared with TRBD1. Germline loops: CDR1 SEHNR, CDR2 FQNEAQ (reference sequence). J gave up 3 bases and V 5 bases, and 17 bases lay outside the gene matches. The CDR3 loop spans 18 amino acids. CDR3 bases: TGTGCCAGCAGCCTGTCGTCCGGGACAGGCCTCTTTTACTATGGCTACACCTTC. Residues: CASSLSSGTGLFYYGYTF.